This T cell receptor beta chain appears in the sequencing data of a study of T cell therapy after organ transplantation. Looking at the study overall: T cell doses, up to 6, came every 2 weeks; follow-up lasted 25 to 35 weeks.

Noted time point: 20-29 weeks after completion of therapy. CDR1 MDHEN and CDR2 SYDVKM come from the germline V gene. CDR3 length: 14 residues. V gave up 3 bases and J gave up 6 bases, with 15 bases separating them. Concerning this clone itself: Its antigen remains unknown.

Libraries were prepared by immunoSEQ multiplex PCR; TCRdb keeps only in-frame clonotypes and omits some of them. Among fewer than 25,000 clones, 84% were seen once, and the ten largest hold under 45%. The chain carries TRBV28 and TRBJ2-7; D is possibly TRBD1 or TRBD2 (5 bases each). This specimen was CD8+ T cells from blood, taken after autologous CMV-specific T cell therapy. This clonotype was obtained from a human patient who had received a solid organ transplant and had CMV disease. Among the T cells, some may be from the graft donor. The CDR3 loop reads CASSFGGAGTEQYF. The CDR3 DNA sequence: TGTGCCAGCAGTTTCGGCGGCGCAGGGACCGAGCAGTACTTC. Filled out from reference TRBV28 and TRBJ2-7, the complete variable domain reads DVKVTQSSRYLVKRTGEKVFLECVQDMDHENMFWYRQDPGLGLRLIYFSYDVKMKEKGDIPEGYSVSREKKERFSLILESASTNQTSMYLCASSFGGAGTEQYFGPGTRLTVT.